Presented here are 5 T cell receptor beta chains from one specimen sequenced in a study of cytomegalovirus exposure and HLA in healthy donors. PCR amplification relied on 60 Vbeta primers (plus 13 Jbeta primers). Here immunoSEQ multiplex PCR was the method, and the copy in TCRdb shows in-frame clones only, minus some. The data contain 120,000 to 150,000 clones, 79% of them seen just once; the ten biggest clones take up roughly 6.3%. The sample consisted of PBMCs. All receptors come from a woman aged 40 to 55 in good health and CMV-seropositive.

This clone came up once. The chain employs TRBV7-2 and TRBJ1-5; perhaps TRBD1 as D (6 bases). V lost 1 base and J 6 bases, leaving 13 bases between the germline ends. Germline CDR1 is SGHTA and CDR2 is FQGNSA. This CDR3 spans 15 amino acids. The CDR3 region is CASSLGGRGIQPQHF. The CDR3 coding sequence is TGTGCCAGCAGCTTAGGGGGAAGGGGGATTCAGCCCCAGCATTTT.

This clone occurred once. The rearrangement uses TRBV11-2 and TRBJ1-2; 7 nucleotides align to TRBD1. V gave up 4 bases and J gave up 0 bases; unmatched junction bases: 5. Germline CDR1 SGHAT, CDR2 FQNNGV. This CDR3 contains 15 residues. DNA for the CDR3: TGTGCCAGCAGCTCCTCGACAGGGACTAACTATGGCTACACCTTC. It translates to CASSSSTGTNYGYTF.

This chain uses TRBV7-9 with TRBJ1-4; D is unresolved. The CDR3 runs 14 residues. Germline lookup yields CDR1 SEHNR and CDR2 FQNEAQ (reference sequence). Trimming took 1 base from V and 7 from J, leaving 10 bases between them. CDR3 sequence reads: CASSLVRGGEKLFF. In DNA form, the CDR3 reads TGTGCCAGCAGCTTAGTTCGGGGAGGTGAAAAACTGTTTTTT.

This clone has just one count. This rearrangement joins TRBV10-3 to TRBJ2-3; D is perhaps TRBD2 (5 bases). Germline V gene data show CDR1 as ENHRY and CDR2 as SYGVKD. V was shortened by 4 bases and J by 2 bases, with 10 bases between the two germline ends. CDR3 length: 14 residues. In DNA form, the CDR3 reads TGTGCCATCAGTGGTACGGGGAACACAGATACGCAGTATTTT. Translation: CAISGTGNTDTQYF.

CDR3 residues: CASSPNWGAGTGELFF. In nucleotides, the CDR3 is TGCGCCAGCAGCCCCAATTGGGGCGCTGGGACCGGGGAGCTGTTTTTT. The chain recombines TRBV5-1 with TRBJ2-2; a possible D gene is TRBD1 (5 bases). The CDR3 runs to 16 residues. Looked up from germline, CDR1 is SGHRS and CDR2 is YFSETQ. V lost 4 bases, J lost 5 bases, and 18 bases lay in between.